Listed here is a single T cell receptor (beta chain). The CDR3 consists of 16 residues. V lost 2 bases, J lost 3 bases, and 14 bases lay in between. Germline-derived CDR1 and CDR2 are GTSNPN and SVGIG (reference sequence). This entry belongs to a study of blood T cell repertoires in COVID-19. Study-wide background: Some COVID-19 samples were acute and others convalescent; all came from the United States, Italy and Spain.

Authors' analysis steps: Reference gene primers were amplified, and this amplification served to estimate nucleated cell counts. Measured with immunoSEQ multiplex PCR; TCRdb has only the in-frame clones, and not every one. That table gives V, J and clone size, and the DNA gave D and trimming. The table records approximately 230,000 clones, approximately 80% of them present only once. The gene calls are TRBV30 and TRBJ2-6, with D tentatively TRBD1 (5 bases). Sequenced: peripheral blood. This sequence was found in an elderly man with acute or convalescent COVID-19. CDR3 bases: TGTGCCTGGAGTCGTGTAGGGGCAGGTGGGGCCAACGTCCTGACTTTC. Translated, it gives CAWSRVGAGGANVLTF.